A single sample gave rise to the 2 T cell receptor beta chains below, sequenced in a study of lymphopenia after photon versus proton radiotherapy. Profiling relied on immunoSEQ multiplex PCR, and the TCRdb table lists in-frame clones only, not all of them. The profile shows around 150,000 clones, approximately 90% of them singletons. The sequences come from peripheral blood, collected from a patient treated with photon-based radiotherapy. These receptors originate from a man aged 45-65 years with gastric cancer.

This clone was seen only once. This chain joins TRBV30 and TRBJ1-5, with D uncertain. Germline-derived CDR1 and CDR2 are GTSNPN and SVGIG (reference sequence). Trimming removed 3 bases from V and 0 bases from J, with 9 bases in between. The CDR3 length is 14 residues. The CDR3, as DNA: TGTGCCTGGAGCCCCGGGTATAGCAATCAGCCCCAGCATTTT. Protein product: CAWSPGYSNQPQHF.

The CDR3 DNA reads as TGTGCCAGCAGCCGTTTGATGGAGACCCAGTACTTC. Translating gives CASSRLMETQYF. This chain links TRBV7-7 with TRBJ2-5; D gene unclear. Germline CDR1 SSHAT, CDR2 FNYEAQ (reference sequence). The V and J ends lost 5 bases and 5 bases respectively, with 9 bases between them. This CDR3 spans 12 amino acids.